This T cell receptor (beta chain) comes out of a study of blood T cell repertoires in COVID-19. Looking at the study overall: Material from acute and convalescent COVID-19 was sourced from the United States, Italy and Spain. The analysed material was cDNA or gDNA that came from T cells, B-cell-depleted T cells, or PBMCs.

The CDR3 has 17 residues. CDR1 SGHTA and CDR2 FQGNSA come from the germline V gene. The ends were cut back, 2 bases at V and 5 bases at J, with 21 bases in the middle. Original data processing: Amplifying reference gene primers gave estimates of nucleated cell counts. Generated by immunoSEQ multiplex PCR, the TCRdb table keeps only in-frame clones and is missing some. Clone size and the V and J calls come from that table; the DNA yielded D and trimming. The sample lists fewer than 250,000 clones, 86% occurring once. This clone has just a few counts. The sequence came from a woman older than 75 with COVID-19, enrolled during active disease. The sample comprised peripheral blood. The chain links TRBV7-2 to TRBJ1-1; tentatively, D is TRBD1 (5 bases). The CDR3 here is CASSLRRLDQGLTEAFF. CDR3 coding DNA: TGTGCCAGCAGCTTACGTCGGCTGGATCAGGGTCTTACTGAAGCTTTCTTT.